This T cell receptor (beta chain) originates from a study of T cells in localized non-small cell lung cancer (dated by TCRdb to about 2020). General notes on the study: The study examined T cell repertoires in hundreds of patients with early-stage NSCLC and compared tumors with uninvolved tumor-adjacent lungs. The cohort comprised under 250 treatment-naïve NSCLC patients with resected, localized lung tumors. Of the NSCLC patients, 129 were male and around 97 were female, and the mean age was approximately 66 years.

V loses 1 base of germline sequence and J loses 3 bases, and the interval between the two ends is 10 bases. Reading the germline V gene gives CDR1 SNHLY and CDR2 FYNNEI. The cysteine opens and the phenylalanine closes a CDR3 of 15 amino acids. Only CDR3 DNA is held: 45 bases, read in frame from base 1. Study-wide conclusions, independent of this receptor: Multi-region tumor sequencing was not performed, so intratumor heterogeneity could not be excluded. A median of around 57 of the top 100 tumor clones were detected in paired uninvolved adjacent lung, and 28 of these tumor clones were also found among the top 100 clones of the paired uninvolved adjacent lung. Because the study design was exploratory, TCR variables were selected using unadjusted p-values without false-discovery rate correction. Longer overall survival was associated with higher T cell density in blood, whereas shorter survival was associated with higher clonality in adjacent lung. Uninvolved tumor-adjacent lung showed the highest T cell clonality, higher than tumor, which suggests more focused antigenic responses in the uninvolved tumor-adjacent lung.

Concerning this clone itself: The antigen it recognizes is unknown. Base-call qualities are not available, and no considerably larger clone is one nucleotide away.

At diagnosis, tumor, uninvolved tumor-adjacent lung and peripheral blood were collected and then preserved as a mix of FFPE and fresh-frozen material. Blood samples were analyzed as peripheral blood mononuclear cells for TCR repertoire profiling. TCR beta CDR3 regions were sequenced from DNA using the immunoSEQ Assay. Per the authors' processing: T cell density was computed as TCR beta template counts normalized to usable DNA estimated by amplifying housekeeping genes. Richness was estimated using the preseqR package, with extrapolation to 400,000 templates for PBMC samples and to 120,000 templates for tissue samples. Clonality was taken to be one minus Pielou's evenness. Differential abundance testing on productive amino-acid clonotypes, with a minimum total count of 5 and an alpha of 0.1, was used to identify tissue-enriched TCRs. Repertoire overlap between compartments was quantified with the Jaccard Index and Morisita Overlap Index. TCR beta CDR3s were clustered by GLIPH together with public tetramer-defined viral CDR3s, and at least three viral sequences plus V-gene enrichment were required for viral motifs. This is the immuneACCESS table as TCRdb keeps it, with only in-frame sequences that have V and J called. A part of the clones is gone; compared with another copy, unresolved V genes explain less than half, and the rest is unexplained. V and J calls and clone size are given by that table; D and trimming were obtained from the DNA. Counted in this sample were over 20,000 clones; roughly 80% of them appeared once. Of the sample, nearly 5% is held by the ten largest clones.

The TCR originated in a man aged 40-75 years with stage II lung adenocarcinoma. The chain is encoded by TRBV2 joined to TRBJ1-5; a weak D assignment points to TRBD1 (5 bases agree). This specimen consisted of PBMCs, obtained before any cancer treatment. In nucleotide form, the sequence is TGTGCCAGCAGTGAAGGAGGGACCAACAATCAGCCCCAGCATTTT. This is translated as CASSEGGTNNQPQHF.